This T cell receptor (beta chain) was sequenced for a study of T cells in Graves' hyperthyroidism and ophthalmopathy (dated by TCRdb to the late 2010s). Concerning the study at large: Peripheral blood samples were taken at initial diagnosis, before any treatment was given. Whether ophthalmopathy could be predicted prospectively was tested in an independent validation cohort made up of about 18 hyperthyroidism patients plus 17 patients who later progressed to ophthalmopathy. According to the paper, TCR Vbeta CDR3 sequencing was carried out on about 140 peripheral blood samples, which came from 40 to 45 ophthalmopathy, some 73 hyperthyroidism and approximately 17 progressor patients. Once sampling was done, hyperthyroidism patients were given methimazole at a starting dose of 30 mg daily, whereas ophthalmopathy patients were given high-dose intravenous methylprednisolone. The study also compared thyroid tissue and blood T-cell repertoires from more than 5 Graves' hyperthyroidism patients. The approximately 100 discovery patients were divided at random into training and test sets in a 7:3 ratio. A discovery cohort of approximately 97 patients, roughly 43 with Graves' ophthalmopathy and approximately 55 with stable Graves' hyperthyroidism, was used to find distinguishing TCR V-J signatures. General findings and caveats noted by the study authors: In validation, progression to ophthalmopathy was predicted by the model with 70.59% sensitivity and 72% to 80% specificity, a median of roughly six months before onset. Ophthalmopathy was separated from stable hyperthyroidism by a 13 V-J signature model, with 85% to 90% sensitivity and 81% to 83% specificity obtained in cross-validation and 80%/75% obtained in testing. Sample size was not statistically predetermined, and blinding of investigators to group allocation was not performed. Most expanded thyroid clonotypes (frequency above 0.001) were also found in blood, which suggests that blood repertoires may mirror thyroid immune responses.

Stable Graves' hyperthyroidism was defined as the absence of progression to ophthalmopathy over 18 months of follow-up. Hyperthyroidism patients were newly diagnosed, had a disease duration of under 2 months, and were aged 18 to 65 years. Patients with uncontrolled infections, other autoimmune diseases, pregnancy or lactation were excluded. Diagnoses were established on the basis of clinical symptoms, serum thyroxine and TRAb, thyroid ultrasound, and orbital computed tomography. Ficoll-Paque density gradient centrifugation was used to isolate PBMCs from about 9.4 ml of fresh peripheral blood. Total RNA was extracted with Trizol reagent, and quality was checked on an Agilent 2100 Bioanalyzer. The TCR beta CDR3 regions were amplified from the RNA transcripts. For the first round of RT-PCR on the TCR CDR3, the HTBI primer set was used together with the Qiagen OneStep RT-PCR kit. Libraries were constructed in a second round of multiplex PCR, after which size selection and purification were performed. Sequencing of the libraries was done on an Illumina HiSeq2000 using paired-end 100 bp reads. Regarding the original processing steps: SOAPnuke was used to process the raw data, with reads discarded if the reads contained adapters or uncalled bases, had a mean Phred below 15, or lacked an exact constant-primer or identifier match. COPE v1.2.5 was used to merge high-quality paired reads, and clonotypes were defined as unique nucleotide sequences. Clonotypes were aligned to IMGT TRBV, TRBD and TRBJ reference segments using MiTCR v1.1. Analysis was restricted to V-J combinations with a frequency above 0.0001, which covered about 99% of repertoires. A TCS score was defined as the ratio of F50 (clonal expansion) to E x V (chaos), with BLOSUM62-based TCRdist applied between CDR3 peptides within each V-J. Welch's t-statistics and random forest reduced several hundred V-J features to under 15, which were used in a naive Bayes classifier (R e1071). TCRdb itself trimmed the public reads at Q25 with fastp, ran MiXCR and retained productive beta chains. Rows with one shared CDR3 protein collapse into an entry with the most common genes and DNA. What appears here as the V and J calls and clone size reflects TCRdb's work, not the paper's. In this sample the table shows about 350,000 distinct CDR3 sequences, roughly 14% of which occur a single time. The ten top clones hold about 26% of the sample.

Many counts were recorded for this clonotype. Its antigen is unknown. No base qualities exist here, and no much larger clone lies one base off it. The CDR3 numbers 14 residues from cysteine through phenylalanine. The DNA shown is the 42-base CDR3, in frame from base 1. V ends up 4 bases short and J 5 bases short, with an unmatched junction base count of 9. The germline V gene provides CDR1 SQVTM and CDR2 ANQGSEA. The chain is assembled from TRBV29-1 and TRBJ1-1, with 8 middle bases fitting TRBD1. Sequences were obtained from blood. This TCR was sampled from a woman aged 25-40 years with Graves' hyperthyroidism. The encoded CDR3 is CSVATTGGLTEAFF. The DNA sequence reads TGCAGCGTTGCCACTACAGGGGGATTGACTGAAGCTTTCTTT.